Included here is one T cell receptor beta chain sequence, with context. This clonotype came up a few times. Its specific antigen is unknown. No clone much larger than this one lies a single base away; base qualities are absent. To demonstrate the VDJtools post-analysis software, the study profiled TCR beta repertoires from the peripheral blood of about 13 young patients with multiple sclerosis. The patients with multiple sclerosis were children and adolescents between roughly 6 and 17 years of age. Library generation was performed with PCR. Sequencing took place on an Illumina HiSeq 2500. Unique molecular identifiers were incorporated into TCR beta cDNA libraries to reduce PCR and sequencing biases. Every 1 to 10 million input T cells yielded approximately 500,000 cDNA molecules, meaning each molecule approximated one T cell. The patient libraries were prepared and sequenced with the same protocol used for the earlier healthy control dataset. Samples belonging to the same batch were prepared together, multiplexed and sequenced on a shared HiSeq lane. The original pipeline was this. Raw barcoded reads were processed with MIGEC, discarding single-read molecular identifier groups before consensus assembly and CDR3 extraction. VDJtools was used for post-analysis of the clonotype tables, and diversity was normalized by down-sampling every dataset to the size of the smallest sample. To correct batch-related cross-sample contamination, repertoire overlap clustering matched CDR3 amino acid sequences but not nucleotide sequences. TCRdb applied fastp at Q25 and MiXCR to the public reads, then kept only in-frame beta chains. A single entry per CDR3 protein holds the most common genes and DNA from its merged rows. The V and J calls were not made by the authors but by TCRdb's processing. Counted in this sample were approximately 630,000 distinct CDR3 sequences; 55% to 60% of them appeared once. The top ten constitute over 9% of the sample.

This specimen comes from a study of post-analysis software for immune sequencing data (dated by TCRdb to between 2015 and 2017). Context from the whole study: Relapsing-remitting, secondary progressive and progressive-relapsing multiple sclerosis were recorded as disease courses, and subtype annotation was lacking for some patients. A subset of samples was prepared in parallel using single-end sample barcoding, then pooled and co-amplified after Illumina adapter ligation. The patient repertoires were set against roughly eleven previously published healthy control repertoires from donors whose ages ranged from roughly 6 to 27 years.

The CDR3, cysteine through phenylalanine, is 14 amino acids long. CDR3 DNA only is kept here, 42 bases in frame from base 1. The V end gives up 0 bases and the J end 10 bases, leaving 6 bases in the junction not matched to a gene. Taken from the germline V gene, the CDR1 and CDR2 loops are MGHRA and YSYEKL. The research as a whole found: Normalized Chao1 diversity was significantly lower in multiple sclerosis patients than controls, suggesting substantial peripheral T-cell clonal expansion. Four or five TRBV segments, including TRBV5-6, TRBV5-1 and TRBV20-1, were significantly more frequent in patients than controls. The control group was slightly older than the multiple sclerosis patient group. When samples were clustered directly using the F measure, samples prepared in the same batch co-clustered strongly, which prompted a batch-effect correction.

The chain is made from TRBV4-1 and TRBJ2-1, with TRBD2 identical over 7 junction bases. The source material was blood. The sequence was collected from a girl aged 2 to 9 with multiple sclerosis. The DNA sequence is TGCGCCAGCAGCCAAGAGTATCCGGGACTAGAGCAGTTCTTC. This is translated as CASSQEYPGLEQFF.